The 9 T cell receptor beta chains below all came from one sample that was sequenced in a study of graft-versus-host responses after intestinal transplantation. Antigens of these TCRs are unknown. Only in-frame clones appear in the TCRdb table, and some are missing; sequencing was by immunoSEQ multiplex PCR. Of tens of thousands of clones in the sample, more than 85% were seen once. This specimen consisted of unstimulated CD4+ T cells sorted from spleen or lymph node cells, obtained before transplant. Receptor source: a human donor who was the organ donor for an intestinal transplant.

The gene calls are TRBV6-5 and TRBJ1-2; D ambiguous. This CDR3 has 12 amino acids. The germline CDR1 and CDR2 sequences are MNHEY and SVGAGI. Trimming pared 2 bases from V and 8 bases from J, leaving 9 bases between. The CDR3 DNA is TGTGCCAGCAGTTACCACTCTTACGGCTACACCTTC. Its protein is CASSYHSYGYTF.

The rearrangement links TRBV28 to TRBJ2-5, with D maybe TRBD2 (6 bases). Matching the DNA end better, TRBJ2-7 makes the J call doubtful. The CDR3 has 13 amino acids. The germline V gene encodes CDR1 MDHEN and CDR2 SYDVKM. The CDR3 spells CASSVRTKYEQYF. The CDR3 DNA sequence: TGTGCCAGCAGTGTGAGGACTAAGTACGAGCAGTACTTC.

This rearrangement joins TRBV11-3 to TRBJ2-7; D not resolved. There are 16 residues in the CDR3. CDR1 and CDR2 from the germline V gene are SGHNT and YENEEA. The V end lost 5 bases, the J end lost 1 base, and 18 bases lay between the germline ends. Here the CDR3 DNA reads TGTGCCAGCAGCCCCGGCCTTTCTGGCGGATCCTACGAGCAGTACTTC. Its protein is CASSPGLSGGSYEQYF.

V usage is TRBV6-6 and J usage is TRBJ2-2; 7 bases agree with TRBD1. The ends lost 6 bases at V and 5 bases at J; junction bases unmatched: 3. CDR1 and CDR2 from the germline V gene are MNHNY and SVGAGI (reference sequence). There are 13 residues in the CDR3. Here the CDR3 DNA reads TGTGCCAGCAGCACCAGGGGGACCGGGGAGCTGTTTTTT. Protein: CASSTRGTGELFF.

This clone appeared once. The chain links TRBV19 to TRBJ2-1; D might be TRBD2 (6 bases). The germline V and J ends were trimmed by 3 bases and 3 bases, with 12 bases remaining between them. Germline assignment: CDR1 LNHDA and CDR2 SQIVND (reference sequence). The CDR3 has 15 residues. CDR3 bases: TGTGCCAGTAGTATGGGGCTAGCGAGCTACAATGAGCAGTTCTTC. Its translation is CASSMGLASYNEQFF.

The chain joins TRBV7-9 to TRBJ1-2; 10 nucleotides line up with TRBD1. Germline V lookup: CDR1 SEHNR, CDR2 FQNEAQ (reference sequence). The V segment lost 5 bases and the J segment 3 bases; nucleotides outside the gene matches: 3. The CDR3 runs 14 residues. The chain's CDR3 is CASSPGTGDYGYTF. The DNA for the CDR3 is TGTGCCAGCAGCCCCGGGACAGGGGACTATGGCTACACCTTC.

The V call is TRBV11-1, the J call TRBJ1-4; D is possibly TRBD1 (5 bases). V was pared by 5 bases and J by 5 bases, with 15 bases between. Germline loops: CDR1 SGHAT, CDR2 FQDESV (reference sequence). The CDR3 totals 15 residues. The CDR3 is CASSGGAVINEKLFF. In DNA, the CDR3 is TGTGCCAGCAGCGGAGGGGCGGTGATAAATGAAAAACTGTTTTTT.

V is TRBV27 and J is TRBJ2-7; 7 nucleotides line up with TRBD1. The V gene's germline CDR1 is MNHEY and CDR2 SMNVEV (reference sequence). The junction had 10 bases not matched to a gene; V was cut back by 6 bases and J by 2 bases. The length of the CDR3 is 15 residues. In DNA form, the CDR3 reads TGTGCCAGCAGCCTAACAGGGGAGTTGACCTACGAGCAGTACTTC. Translation: CASSLTGELTYEQYF.

The V and J genes are TRBV2 and TRBJ2-1, with no clear D. The CDR3 consists of 14 residues. Trimming took off 5 bases at V and 4 bases at J, with 12 bases between the two ends. Per germline, CDR1 SNHLY and CDR2 FYNNEI. The DNA of the CDR3 is TGTGCCAGCAGTAGAGACTTAGTGTACAATGAGCAGTTCTTC. It translates to CASSRDLVYNEQFF.